This entry lists 22 T cell receptor beta chains sequenced from one sample in a study of monozygotic twins with cystic fibrosis. Method: immunoSEQ multiplex PCR; TCRdb's copy keeps in-frame clones and lacks some. The sample contains around 34,000 clones, roughly 90% of which appear only once. Sequencing input: blood. The receptors were gathered from a girl aged 2-10 years with cystic fibrosis.

This chain joins TRBV5-1 and TRBJ1-5, with D possibly being TRBD1 (5 bases). CDR1 is SGHRS, CDR2 YFSETQ, per germline. The CDR3 loop spans 15 amino acids. V lost 0 bases and J 9 bases, leaving 16 bases between the germline ends. The CDR3 sequence is CASSLGDRSFAPQHF. The CDR3, as DNA: TGCGCCAGCAGCTTGGGGGACCGGTCTTTTGCGCCCCAGCATTTT.

J is TRBJ1-5 and V is TRBV6-1, with D uncertain. Germline-derived CDR1 and CDR2 are MNHNS and SASEGT. The CDR3 is 15 residues long. The V gene lost 9 bases and the J gene lost 0 bases, with 15 bases spanning the gap. The CDR3 coding sequence is TGTGCCAGTGACGGACCAGCGTATAGCAATCAGCCCCAGCATTTT. Residues: CASDGPAYSNQPQHF.

The CDR3 DNA sequence: TGTGCCAGCAGCTTAGGGACCAAGGGGTATGAGCAGTTCTTC. Translated: CASSLGTKGYEQFF. The chain recombines TRBV7-6 with TRBJ2-1; TRBD1 might be the D (5 bases). The V end was cut by 1 base, the J end by 8 bases, with 12 bases between. The CDR3 has 14 amino acids. Germline assignment: CDR1 SGHVS and CDR2 FNYEAQ. Based on the CDR3 plus reference TRBV7-6 and TRBJ2-1, the full variable domain is GAGVSQSPRYKVTKRGQDVALRCDPISGHVSLYWYRQALGQGPEFLTYFNYEAQQDKSGLPNDRFSAERPEGSISTLTIQRTEQRDSAMYRCASSLGTKGYEQFFGPGTRLTVL.

The gene calls are TRBV13 and TRBJ2-3; D could derive from TRBD1 or TRBD2 (5 bases each). The length of the CDR3 is 14 residues. Trimming removed 5 bases at V and 0 bases at J, with 9 bases between. The germline gives CDR1 PRHDT, CDR2 FYEKMQ (reference sequence). CDR3 amino acids: CASSARDSTDTQYF. The CDR3 DNA follows: TGTGCCAGCAGCGCCCGGGACAGCACAGATACGCAGTATTTT.

A single count supports this clone. The chain links TRBV19 to TRBJ1-1; D ambiguous. CDR3 length equals 14 residues. V was clipped by 5 bases and J by 2 bases, with 12 bases between them. In germline, CDR1 is LNHDA, CDR2 SQIVND (reference sequence). CDR3 protein: CASSPSNGNTEAFF. The DNA of the CDR3 is TGTGCCAGTAGTCCCTCGAACGGAAACACTGAAGCTTTCTTT.

The chain links TRBV7-9 to TRBJ2-7, with D perhaps matching TRBD1 or TRBD2 (5 bases each). CDR1 and CDR2 from the germline V gene are SEHNR and FQNEAQ (reference sequence). The length of the CDR3 is 13 residues. Trimming removed 6 bases at V and 6 bases at J, with 15 bases between. The CDR3 DNA is TGTGCCAGCAGTCTCGACGGGGACGCCGAGCAGTACTTC. Amino acid sequence: CASSLDGDAEQYF.

The chain uses TRBV6-5 and TRBJ1-2, with a possible D match to TRBD1 (5 bases). The CDR3 has 13 residues. The germline V gene encodes CDR1 MNHEY and CDR2 SVGAGI. V was cut by 6 bases and J by 8 bases, with 16 bases left in between. The CDR3 coding sequence is TGTGCCAGCAGCCGTCGGGAGGGGCAAGGCTACACCTTC. Translation: CASSRREGQGYTF.

CDR3 loop: CASSYPLTEAFF. The CDR3 DNA reads TGTGCCAGCAGCTACCCTCTAACTGAAGCTTTCTTT. The chain joins TRBV7-2 to TRBJ1-1; D remains unclear. CDR3 length: 12 residues. Germline CDR1 reads SGHTA; CDR2 reads FQGNSA. Trimming cost V 4 bases and J 5 bases, with 8 bases left between them. The variable domain in full, with the rest retrieved from reference TRBV7-2 and TRBJ1-1, is GAGVSQSPSNKVTEKGKDVELRCDPISGHTALYWYRQSLGQGLEFLIYFQGNSAPDKSGLPSDRFSAERTGGSVSTLTIQRTQQEDSAVYLCASSYPLTEAFFGQGTRLTVV.

This sequence joins TRBV28 and TRBJ1-4, with D hard to call. V was trimmed by 5 bases and J by 0 bases, leaving 1 base between them. This CDR3 region has 12 residues. Germline CDR1 reads MDHEN; CDR2 reads SYDVKM. CDR3 residues: CASSPTNEKLFF. CDR3 nucleotide sequence: TGTGCCAGCAGTCCAACTAATGAAAAACTGTTTTTT.

There are a few counts of this clone. The chain joins TRBV2 to TRBJ2-7, with D unclear. The CDR3 has 13 amino acids. V lost 3 bases to trimming and J lost 2 bases, with 8 bases between them. CDR1 and CDR2 (germline): SNHLY, FYNNEI. The CDR3 here is CASSDRRTYEQYF. In DNA, the CDR3 is TGTGCCAGCAGTGACAGGAGAACCTACGAGCAGTACTTC.

V is TRBV15 and J is TRBJ1-2; D is unresolved. The germline V and J ends were trimmed by 0 bases and 6 bases, with 8 bases remaining between them. CDR1 and CDR2 from the germline V gene are LNHNV and YYDKDF (reference sequence). The CDR3 length is 13 residues. Written as DNA, the CDR3 is TGTGCCACCAGCAGAGAGGTAGACGATGGCTACACCTTC. Translated: CATSREVDDGYTF.

DNA for the CDR3: TGTGCCACCAGCAGAGAGCCTAGCGGGAGTCACGAGCAGTACTTC. Residues: CATSREPSGSHEQYF. The chain has TRBV15 and TRBJ2-7; 10 bases match TRBD2. V lost 0 bases to trimming and J lost 5 bases; unmatched junction nucleotides: 4. The CDR3 is 15 amino acids. Per the germline V gene, CDR1 is LNHNV and CDR2 is YYDKDF (reference sequence).

The V gene is TRBV14, the J gene TRBJ1-1, with unresolved D. The CDR3 is 15 residues long. V was trimmed by 1 base and J by 3 bases, leaving 12 bases between them. Germline V gene data show CDR1 as SGHDN and CDR2 as FVKESK. The DNA for the CDR3 is TGTGCCAGCAGCCAAGTTGGCGGGGTCGACACTGAAGCTTTCTTT. Translating it yields CASSQVGGVDTEAFF.

This chain links TRBV11-2 with TRBJ2-2; D perhaps matches TRBD1 (6 bases). Trimming removed 5 bases from V and 2 bases from J, with 15 bases in between. The CDR3 runs 16 residues. Germline V lookup: CDR1 SGHAT, CDR2 FQNNGV. The CDR3 is CASSRGSGTNTGELFF. CDR3 nucleotide sequence: TGTGCCAGCAGCCGAGGGTCCGGGACAAACACCGGGGAGCTGTTTTTT.

The J gene is TRBJ2-3, the V gene TRBV5-6; 7 nucleotides match TRBD1. The junction had 9 bases not matched to a gene; V was cut back by 0 bases and J by 5 bases. Germline V gene sequence: CDR1 SGHDT, CDR2 YYEEEE. The CDR3 spans 16 residues. This chain's CDR3 is CASSLEPDRRLDTQYF. The CDR3 DNA sequence: TGTGCCAGCAGCTTGGAACCGGACAGGCGGTTAGATACGCAGTATTTT.

This sequence joins TRBV18 and TRBJ2-7; no clear D gene. The ends were cut back, 2 bases at V and 6 bases at J, with 8 bases in the middle. From germline, CDR1 is KGHSH and CDR2 LQKENI. This CDR3 contains 12 residues. CDR3 region: CASSPELPEQYF. CDR3 DNA sequence: TGTGCCAGCTCACCAGAGCTCCCCGAGCAGTACTTC.

The chain combines TRBV6-4 with TRBJ1-5; D unclear. V shed 4 bases and J shed 4 bases, with 11 bases lying between them. Germline V CDR1 and CDR2: MRHNA, SNTAGT. The CDR3 runs to 14 residues. In DNA form, the CDR3 reads TGTGCCAGCAGTGCCCGGACGGCAAATCAGCCCCAGCATTTT. As protein: CASSARTANQPQHF.

V is TRBV10-3 and J is TRBJ1-1, with TRBD1 as a possible D gene (6 bases). The CDR3 length is 14 residues. CDR1 is ENHRY and CDR2 is SYGVKD in the germline V gene. V was pared by 5 bases and J by 6 bases, with 16 bases between. The CDR3 here is CAISSQGGMAEAFF. The CDR3 DNA follows: TGTGCCATCAGTTCACAGGGTGGGATGGCTGAAGCTTTCTTT.

This clone has just one count. CDR3 amino acids: CASSRQGTADTQYF. CDR3 DNA sequence: TGTGCCAGCAGTCGTCAGGGGACCGCAGATACGCAGTATTTT. The rearrangement joins TRBV7-7 to TRBJ2-3, with TRBD1 as a possible D gene (6 bases). Germline V lookup: CDR1 SSHAT, CDR2 FNYEAQ (reference sequence). The CDR3 has 14 residues. V lost 6 bases and J 4 bases, leaving 14 bases between the germline ends.

The gene calls are TRBV4-1 and TRBJ1-1, with D perhaps matching TRBD1 (5 bases). V was clipped by 4 bases and J by 0 bases, with 9 bases between them. The germline V gene has CDR1 MGHRA and CDR2 YSYEKL. CDR3 length equals 14 residues. The CDR3 DNA reads as TGCGCCAGCAGCCGGACGACAGTGAACACTGAAGCTTTCTTT. This encodes CASSRTTVNTEAFF.

CDR3 DNA sequence: TGTGCCAGCAGTGTCCACGGGGATCTCAATGAGCAGTTCTTC. Its protein product is CASSVHGDLNEQFF. This chain connects TRBV25-1 to TRBJ2-1; possibly TRBD2 for D (5 bases). In germline, CDR1 is MGHDK, CDR2 SYGVNS. The CDR3 spans 14 residues. Trimming removed 4 bases at V and 6 bases at J, with 13 bases between.

The J gene is TRBJ2-2, the V gene TRBV9; possibly TRBD2 for D (6 bases). Trimming removed 4 bases at V and 5 bases at J, with 15 bases between. The CDR3 sequence is 15 residues long. Per the germline V gene, CDR1 is SGDLS and CDR2 is YYNGEE. CDR3 DNA sequence: TGTGCCAGCAGCCTCGGGACTGCAGCTACCGGGGAGCTGTTTTTT. It specifies CASSLGTAATGELFF.